The T cell receptor (beta chain) described here comes from a study of human T cells and chemical hapten exposure. Study in general: Patch tests applied 0.01% DPC to the upper back, read at 6 days. Per-sample variation in TCR yield stemmed mainly from small pooled library volume differences.

The treatment denotes: therapeutic diphenylcyclopropenone sensitization with weekly scalp DPC. For this clonotype: What it recognizes is unknown.

For the library, individual cDNA molecules each received unique molecular identifiers. TCRdb used MiXCR to reprocess the reads, holding one entry per CDR3 protein. Of some 2,500 distinct CDR3 sequences listed, around 41% were seen once; the top ten hold 9.5% to 12%. CDR3 size: 13 residues. J lost 3 bases, V lost 5 bases, and 4 bases had no gene match. Looked up from germline, CDR1 is GTSNPN and CDR2 is SVGIG (reference sequence). General study results and limits: Compared to controls, expanded TCRs made significantly more large clusters of similar CDR3s. A positive correlation with patch test score was found for PT1 expanded TCR counts.

The TCR sequence derives from an adult with alopecia areata. Some clones in this sample may be carry-over from other donors' samples. This table probably holds off-target reads from a library built for another chain. This material consisted of whole blood, taken before DPC sensitization or 2, 6, or about 24 weeks after (not recorded which). This chain links TRBV30 with TRBJ2-7; 10 bases are a match to TRBD2. The CDR3 here is CAWALAGGYEQYF. CDR3 nucleotide sequence: TGTGCCTGGGCCTTAGCGGGAGGCTACGAGCAGTACTTC.